This TCR beta chain was documented in a study of CD8+CD57+ T cells in acquired aplastic anemia. The V and J ends lost 3 bases and 2 bases respectively, with 10 bases between them. Germline V CDR1 and CDR2: SQVTM, ANQGSEA. This CDR3 contains 13 residues. This clonotype was seen a few times. Profiling of TCR beta VDJ combinations and CDR3 sequences used genomic DNA as template. In TCRdb, the reads were re-called with MiXCR into one record per CDR3 protein. The sample lists approximately 98,000 distinct CDR3 sequences; less than 65% were seen once. Sequenced input: sorted CD4+, CD8+, or CD8+CD57+ T cells (not recorded which) from PBMCs. This receptor was taken from a human donor in good health, serving as a control. The chain has TRBV29-1 and TRBJ2-5; D uncertain. DNA for the CDR3: TGCAGCGTTGATAAAGGTACACAAGAGACCCAGTACTTC. This codes for CSVDKGTQETQYF.